A single sample gave rise to the 13 T cell receptor beta chains below, sequenced in a study of CD8 T cell repertoires and HIV-1 epitope variants. The antigens of these receptors remain unknown. Assay used: immunoSEQ multiplex PCR; TCRdb lists only in-frame clones, some missing. This sample has 5,000 to 7,500 clones; less than 70% occur once, and the top ten carry over 40%. The specimen was cultured CD8+ T cells derived from PBMCs. Receptors were obtained from a male donor with HIV.

The rearrangement joins TRBV7-6 to TRBJ1-3; unclear D gene. The V end was cut by 1 base, the J end by 0 bases, with 16 bases between. CDR1 and CDR2 (germline): SGHVS, FNYEAQ. There are 18 residues in the CDR3. Here the CDR3 DNA reads TGTGCCAGCAGCTTAGGGAGAGGTCAGAGGCTCTCTGGAAACACCATATATTTT. This codes for CASSLGRGQRLSGNTIYF.

The chain combines TRBV27 with TRBJ2-7, with a weak D call TRBD1 (6 bases). This CDR3 region has 16 residues. Trimming took off 6 bases at V and 4 bases at J, with 22 bases between the two ends. CDR1 and CDR2 from the germline V gene are MNHEY and SMNVEV (reference sequence). The CDR3 is CASRSDSQGSGYEQYF. Written as DNA, the CDR3 is TGTGCCAGCAGGTCCGACTCCCAGGGGTCCGGATACGAGCAGTACTTC.

The chain combines TRBV9 with TRBJ2-3; D is ambiguous. Trimming removed 3 bases at V and 0 bases at J, with 5 bases between. Germline V gene lookup returns CDR1 SGDLS and CDR2 YYNGEE. This CDR3 is built from 13 residues. The CDR3 sequence is CASSDSSTDTQYF. The CDR3 region has the DNA TGTGCCAGCAGCGACAGTAGCACAGATACGCAGTATTTT. Based on the CDR3 plus reference TRBV9 and TRBJ2-3, the full variable domain is DSGVTQTPKHLITATGQRVTLRCSPRSGDLSVYWYQQSLDQGLQFLIQYYNGEERAKGNILERFSAQQFPDLHSELNLSSLELGDSALYFCASSDSSTDTQYFGPGTRLTVL.

The count of this clone is one. This chain joins TRBV13 and TRBJ2-7, with D hard to call. V dropped 2 bases and J dropped 5 bases, with 4 bases sitting between them. Germline CDR1 is PRHDT and CDR2 is FYEKMQ (reference sequence). This CDR3 has 11 amino acids. The CDR3 DNA sequence: TGTGCCAGCAGCTTATCGCACGAGCAGTACTTC. This codes for CASSLSHEQYF.

The genes are TRBV28 and TRBJ2-5; tentatively, D is TRBD1 (6 bases). This CDR3 spans 15 amino acids. Trimming removed 4 bases from V and 1 base from J, with 13 bases in between. Germline lookup yields CDR1 MDHEN and CDR2 SYDVKM. The CDR3 loop reads CASSSVDRTQETQYF. DNA of the CDR3: TGTGCCAGCAGTTCAGTGGACAGAACCCAAGAGACCCAGTACTTC.

J is TRBJ2-7 and V is TRBV7-8, with 7 bases matching TRBD1. The CDR3 is made up of 14 amino acids. Per germline, CDR1 SGHVS and CDR2 FQNEAQ. J was trimmed by 1 base and V by 4 bases; bases with no gene match: 4. The CDR3 coding sequence is TGTGCCAGCAGCTCCGGGACAGTTTCCTACGAGCAGTACTTC. It translates to CASSSGTVSYEQYF.

The chain joins TRBV29-1 to TRBJ1-4; D remains unclear. Trimming left V 6 bases short and J 1 base short, with 12 bases between. CDR3 size: 14 residues. CDR1 is SQVTM, CDR2 ANQGSEA, per germline. The CDR3 nucleotides read TGCAGCGTCGGGATAGGTGGAACTAATGAAAAACTGTTTTTT. Protein sequence: CSVGIGGTNEKLFF.

The chain uses TRBV13 and TRBJ2-2; 10 bases fit TRBD2. The germline CDR1 and CDR2 sequences are PRHDT and FYEKMQ (reference sequence). The V and J ends lost 0 bases and 6 bases, in that order; junction bases with no gene match: 10. This CDR3 has 18 amino acids. Here the CDR3 DNA reads TGTGCCAGCAGCTTAGGGCGGCTAGCGGGAGCCTCCGCCGGGGAGCTGTTTTTT. This translates into CASSLGRLAGASAGELFF.

This clone was picked up a small number of times. The gene calls are TRBV2 and TRBJ2-3, with 8 bases fitting TRBD2. Trimming at V came to 3 bases and at J to 10 bases, leaving 12 bases not matched to a gene. In germline, CDR1 is SNHLY, CDR2 FYNNEI. The CDR3 is made up of 15 amino acids. The CDR3 nucleotides read TGTGCCAGCAGTGATTGGAGCGGGGGCTCCGGGGCGCAGTATTTT. Translating gives CASSDWSGGSGAQYF.

The chain has TRBV4-1 and TRBJ2-7; 10 bases match TRBD1. The germline V gene has CDR1 MGHRA and CDR2 YSYEKL. V was pared by 1 base and J by 4 bases, with 4 bases of the junction left unmatched. The CDR3 consists of 15 residues. The CDR3 bases are TGCGCCAGCAGCCAAGGCGACAGGGGGCATTACGAGCAGTACTTC. Amino acid sequence: CASSQGDRGHYEQYF.

The chain carries TRBV7-9 and TRBJ1-1, with D hard to call. This CDR3 contains 11 residues. The V end was cut by 1 base, the J end by 5 bases, with 2 bases between. Germline values: CDR1 SEHNR, CDR2 FQNEAQ (reference sequence). Here the CDR3 reads CASSLDTEAFF. Written as DNA, the CDR3 is TGTGCCAGCAGCTTAGATACTGAAGCTTTCTTT.

The CDR3 nucleotides are TGTGCCAGCAGTTACACGATCCCAGATACGCAGTATTTT. Its translation is CASSYTIPDTQYF. The chain recombines TRBV6-5 with TRBJ2-3, with unresolved D. The germline CDR1 and CDR2 sequences are MNHEY and SVGAGI. V was shortened by 2 bases and J by 4 bases, with 7 bases between the two germline ends. The CDR3 covers 13 residues.

The V and J genes are TRBV6-4 and TRBJ2-7, with 13 bases lining up with TRBD2. In germline, CDR1 is MRHNA, CDR2 SNTAGT. V lost 1 base to trimming and J lost 7 bases; unmatched junction nucleotides: 13. The CDR3 has 18 residues. CDR3 DNA: TGTGCCAGCAGTGACTTCTCACTAGCGGGAGGGCCCTTAGGAGAGCAGTACTTC. It specifies CASSDFSLAGGPLGEQYF.